The next 2 T cell receptor beta chains were all read from a single sample in a study of blood T cell repertoires in COVID-19. This table comes from immunoSEQ multiplex PCR, and its TCRdb copy is limited to in-frame clones, with some not included. The sample contains fewer than 200,000 clones, roughly 79% of which appear only once. Sequenced sample: peripheral blood. The receptors come from a woman in her 70s with acute or convalescent COVID-19.

J is TRBJ2-1 and V is TRBV2, with unresolved D. The CDR3 consists of 12 residues. Germline lookup yields CDR1 SNHLY and CDR2 FYNNEI. The V gene lost 7 bases and the J gene lost 7 bases, with 11 bases spanning the gap. CDR3 sequence (DNA): TGTGCCAGCAACTTGTATGTGAATGAGCAGTTCTTC. This translates into CASNLYVNEQFF.

V gene TRBV19 combines with J gene TRBJ2-7; 10 bases agree with TRBD1. V lost 8 bases, J lost 5 bases, and 9 bases stayed unmatched. CDR3 size: 14 residues. Germline loops: CDR1 LNHDA, CDR2 SQIVND (reference sequence). The CDR3 DNA reads TGTGCCAGTTGGTCCGGGACAGGGGAGGACGAGCAGTACTTC. Amino acid sequence: CASWSGTGEDEQYF.